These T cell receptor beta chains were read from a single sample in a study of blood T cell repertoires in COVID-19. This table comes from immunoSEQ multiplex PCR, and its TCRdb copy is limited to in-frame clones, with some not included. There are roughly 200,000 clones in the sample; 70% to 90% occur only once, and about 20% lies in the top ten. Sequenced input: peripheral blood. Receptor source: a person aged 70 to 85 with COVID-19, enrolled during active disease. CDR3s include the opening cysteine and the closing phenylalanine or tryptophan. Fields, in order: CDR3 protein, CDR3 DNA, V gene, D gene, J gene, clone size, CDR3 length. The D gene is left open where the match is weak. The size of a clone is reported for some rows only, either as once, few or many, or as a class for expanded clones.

cdr3_aa: CASTNPTGGANTEAFF; cdr3_nt: TGTGCCAGCACCAACCCGACAGGGGGCGCGAACACTGAAGCTTTCTTT; v_call: TRBV28; d_call: TRBD1; j_call: TRBJ1-1; clone_size: NA; cdr3_length: 16
cdr3_aa: CASSLTGTHSHGYTF; cdr3_nt: TGTGCCAGCAGCTTAACCGGGACTCATAGCCATGGCTACACCTTC; v_call: TRBV7-2; d_call: NA; j_call: TRBJ1-2; clone_size: NA; cdr3_length: 15
cdr3_aa: CASSLGGRREPQHF; cdr3_nt: TGTGCCAGCAGCTTAGGGGGGCGGCGTGAGCCCCAGCATTTT; v_call: TRBV7-2; d_call: NA; j_call: TRBJ1-5; clone_size: few; cdr3_length: 14
cdr3_aa: CASSSIAGTPRDYGYTF; cdr3_nt: TGTGCCAGCAGCTCTATCGCCGGGACACCGAGGGACTATGGCTACACCTTC; v_call: TRBV5-4; d_call: NA; j_call: TRBJ1-2; clone_size: many; cdr3_length: 17
cdr3_aa: CASSFEGGPYEQYF; cdr3_nt: TGTGCCAGCAGCTTCGAGGGAGGGCCCTACGAGCAGTACTTC; v_call: TRBV5-8; d_call: TRBD2; j_call: TRBJ2-7; clone_size: few; cdr3_length: 14
cdr3_aa: CASRTRGGGAPGELFF; cdr3_nt: TGTGCCAGCAGGACCCGTGGCGGGGGGGCCCCCGGGGAGCTGTTTTTT; v_call: TRBV6-6; d_call: TRBD2; j_call: TRBJ2-2; clone_size: NA; cdr3_length: 16
cdr3_aa: CASSDDRGKYNEQFF; cdr3_nt: TGTGCCAGCAGTGATGACAGGGGAAAATACAATGAGCAGTTCTTC; v_call: TRBV2; d_call: TRBD1; j_call: TRBJ2-1; clone_size: once; cdr3_length: 15
cdr3_aa: CAISSGTGTYEQYF; cdr3_nt: TGTGCCATCAGTTCCGGGACAGGGACCTACGAGCAGTACTTC; v_call: TRBV10-3; d_call: TRBD1; j_call: TRBJ2-7; clone_size: NA; cdr3_length: 14
cdr3_aa: CASSSAPGHRMNTEAFF; cdr3_nt: TGCGCCAGCAGCTCGGCTCCGGGACACCGAATGAACACTGAAGCTTTCTTT; v_call: TRBV5-1; d_call: NA; j_call: TRBJ1-1; clone_size: NA; cdr3_length: 17
cdr3_aa: CASSRQGQGHGYTF; cdr3_nt: TGTGCCAGCAGCCGACAGGGACAGGGACATGGCTACACCTTC; v_call: TRBV14; d_call: TRBD1; j_call: TRBJ1-2; clone_size: few; cdr3_length: 14
cdr3_aa: CASSLVRTSGAMLGEQYF; cdr3_nt: TGTGCCAGCAGCTTAGTTAGGACTAGCGGCGCCATGTTAGGCGAGCAGTACTTC; v_call: TRBV7-8; d_call: TRBD2; j_call: TRBJ2-7; clone_size: NA; cdr3_length: 18
cdr3_aa: CASSLVANRRYNEQFF; cdr3_nt: TGTGCCAGCAGCTTAGTAGCTAACCGGCGGTACAATGAGCAGTTCTTC; v_call: TRBV7-8; d_call: NA; j_call: TRBJ2-1; clone_size: NA; cdr3_length: 16
cdr3_aa: CASRVTGIGSPLHF; cdr3_nt: TGTGCCAGCAGGGTGACAGGGATCGGTTCACCCCTCCACTTT; v_call: TRBV6-5; d_call: TRBD1; j_call: TRBJ1-6; clone_size: NA; cdr3_length: 14
cdr3_aa: CSVERGPDTEAFF; cdr3_nt: TGCAGCGTTGAGCGGGGGCCGGACACTGAAGCTTTCTTT; v_call: TRBV29-1; d_call: NA; j_call: TRBJ1-1; clone_size: NA; cdr3_length: 13
cdr3_aa: CASRWGSGSGEQYF; cdr3_nt: TGCGCCAGCAGGTGGGGTAGCGGGAGCGGGGAGCAGTACTTC; v_call: TRBV5-1; d_call: TRBD2; j_call: TRBJ2-7; clone_size: NA; cdr3_length: 14
cdr3_aa: CASSPRGHNYGYTF; cdr3_nt: TGTGCCAGCAGCCCCAGGGGACACAACTATGGCTACACCTTC; v_call: TRBV7-2; d_call: NA; j_call: TRBJ1-2; clone_size: NA; cdr3_length: 14
cdr3_aa: CSVDITANTQYF; cdr3_nt: TGCAGCGTTGACATAACAGCTAATACGCAGTATTTT; v_call: TRBV29-1; d_call: NA; j_call: TRBJ2-3; clone_size: NA; cdr3_length: 12
cdr3_aa: CASSEVIQGNGELFF; cdr3_nt: TGTGCCAGCAGTGAAGTCATACAGGGTAACGGGGAGCTGTTTTTT; v_call: TRBV2; d_call: NA; j_call: TRBJ2-2; clone_size: NA; cdr3_length: 15
cdr3_aa: CASSTSGVYPGELFF; cdr3_nt: TGTGCCAGTAGTACCTCAGGGGTTTATCCCGGGGAGCTGTTTTTT; v_call: TRBV19; d_call: NA; j_call: TRBJ2-2; clone_size: few; cdr3_length: 15
cdr3_aa: CASRSIAKGSYEQYF; cdr3_nt: TGTGCCAGCAGATCTATCGCCAAGGGGTCCTACGAGCAGTACTTC; v_call: TRBV27; d_call: NA; j_call: TRBJ2-7; clone_size: NA; cdr3_length: 15
cdr3_aa: CASSSQGAGELFF; cdr3_nt: TGTGCCAGCAGCTCACAGGGGGCCGGGGAGCTGTTTTTT; v_call: TRBV7-3; d_call: TRBD1; j_call: TRBJ2-2; clone_size: NA; cdr3_length: 13
cdr3_aa: CASKRTGDTGELFF; cdr3_nt: TGTGCCAGCAAAAGGACAGGGGACACCGGGGAGCTGTTTTTT; v_call: TRBV6-5; d_call: TRBD1; j_call: TRBJ2-2; clone_size: NA; cdr3_length: 14
cdr3_aa: CASSIVTPNTGELFF; cdr3_nt: TGTGCCAGCAGTATAGTTACTCCTAACACCGGGGAGCTGTTTTTT; v_call: TRBV2; d_call: NA; j_call: TRBJ2-2; clone_size: few; cdr3_length: 15
cdr3_aa: CASSFSRSYGYTF; cdr3_nt: TGTGCCAGCAGTTTTTCGCGGAGCTATGGCTACACCTTC; v_call: TRBV28; d_call: NA; j_call: TRBJ1-2; clone_size: NA; cdr3_length: 13
cdr3_aa: CASSPPGQLYTDTQYF; cdr3_nt: TGTGCCAGCAGCCCCCCGGGACAGCTTTACACAGATACGCAGTATTTT; v_call: TRBV14; d_call: TRBD1; j_call: TRBJ2-3; clone_size: NA; cdr3_length: 16
cdr3_aa: CASSLRGLYNEQFF; cdr3_nt: TGTGCCAGCAGTTTGAGGGGACTCTACAATGAGCAGTTCTTC; v_call: TRBV27; d_call: NA; j_call: TRBJ2-1; clone_size: NA; cdr3_length: 14
cdr3_aa: CASSLSPVQETQYF; cdr3_nt: TGTGCCAGCAGTTTATCCCCCGTTCAAGAGACCCAGTACTTC; v_call: TRBV27; d_call: NA; j_call: TRBJ2-5; clone_size: NA; cdr3_length: 14
cdr3_aa: CASRRLAGGPRNEQFF; cdr3_nt: TGTGCCAGCAGGCGACTAGCGGGGGGGCCTCGTAATGAGCAGTTCTTC; v_call: TRBV28; d_call: TRBD2; j_call: TRBJ2-1; clone_size: NA; cdr3_length: 16
cdr3_aa: CASSLTRETQYF; cdr3_nt: TGCGCCAGCAGCTTGACGAGGGAGACCCAGTACTTC; v_call: TRBV5-1; d_call: NA; j_call: TRBJ2-5; clone_size: once; cdr3_length: 12
cdr3_aa: CASRSEGPREPPYNEQFF; cdr3_nt: TGTGCAAGTCGCTCGGAGGGCCCGCGAGAGCCCCCCTACAATGAGCAGTTCTTC; v_call: TRBV12-2; d_call: NA; j_call: TRBJ2-1; clone_size: NA; cdr3_length: 18
cdr3_aa: CASRLDRVAEAFF; cdr3_nt: TGTGCCAGCAGATTGGACAGGGTCGCTGAAGCTTTCTTT; v_call: TRBV2; d_call: TRBD1; j_call: TRBJ1-1; clone_size: NA; cdr3_length: 13
cdr3_aa: CASSLMGQEGGYTF; cdr3_nt: TGTGCCAGCAGCTTAATGGGACAGGAAGGCGGCTACACCTTC; v_call: TRBV7-9; d_call: TRBD1; j_call: TRBJ1-2; clone_size: NA; cdr3_length: 14
cdr3_aa: CASSSGTLTGELFF; cdr3_nt: TGTGCCAGCAGCAGCGGGACGTTGACCGGGGAGCTGTTTTTT; v_call: TRBV7-8; d_call: TRBD2; j_call: TRBJ2-2; clone_size: NA; cdr3_length: 14
cdr3_aa: CASGPQVGSYNEQFF; cdr3_nt: TGCGCCAGCGGCCCACAGGTTGGGTCCTACAATGAGCAGTTCTTC; v_call: TRBV5-1; d_call: NA; j_call: TRBJ2-1; clone_size: NA; cdr3_length: 15
cdr3_aa: CASRLLTYTEAFF; cdr3_nt: TGTGCCAGCCGACTTCTAACTTACACTGAAGCTTTCTTT; v_call: TRBV28; d_call: NA; j_call: TRBJ1-1; clone_size: NA; cdr3_length: 13
cdr3_aa: CASSQPGQGWNTEAFF; cdr3_nt: TGTGCCAGCAGCCAACCGGGACAGGGGTGGAACACTGAAGCTTTCTTT; v_call: TRBV28; d_call: TRBD1; j_call: TRBJ1-1; clone_size: NA; cdr3_length: 16
cdr3_aa: CASSLGGLDVEAFF; cdr3_nt: TGCGCCAGCAGCTTGGGGGGGCTTGACGTTGAAGCTTTCTTT; v_call: TRBV5-1; d_call: NA; j_call: TRBJ1-1; clone_size: NA; cdr3_length: 14
cdr3_aa: CASSSLGATQYF; cdr3_nt: TGTGCCAGCAGCTCCCTAGGAGCCACGCAGTATTTT; v_call: TRBV7-2; d_call: NA; j_call: TRBJ2-3; clone_size: NA; cdr3_length: 12
cdr3_aa: CASSDPGFEQFF; cdr3_nt: TGTGCCAGCAGTGATCCCGGGTTCGAGCAGTTCTTC; v_call: TRBV2; d_call: NA; j_call: TRBJ2-1; clone_size: NA; cdr3_length: 12
cdr3_aa: CASSLGTGGAKNTEAFF; cdr3_nt: TGCGCCAGCAGCCTCGGGACAGGGGGCGCAAAGAACACTGAAGCTTTCTTT; v_call: TRBV5-1; d_call: TRBD1; j_call: TRBJ1-1; clone_size: NA; cdr3_length: 17
cdr3_aa: CSVRRKQSTDTQYF; cdr3_nt: TGCAGCGTTCGGCGGAAGCAGAGCACAGATACGCAGTATTTT; v_call: TRBV29-1; d_call: NA; j_call: TRBJ2-3; clone_size: NA; cdr3_length: 14
cdr3_aa: CASSPTGGTKQETQYF; cdr3_nt: TGTGCCAGCAGCCCAACAGGGGGAACGAAACAAGAGACCCAGTACTTC; v_call: TRBV9; d_call: TRBD1; j_call: TRBJ2-5; clone_size: once; cdr3_length: 16
cdr3_aa: CASSQVVRTDTQYF; cdr3_nt: TGTGCCAGCAGCCAAGTCGTCAGGACAGATACGCAGTATTTT; v_call: TRBV14; d_call: NA; j_call: TRBJ2-3; clone_size: NA; cdr3_length: 14
cdr3_aa: CASSERDTPNEKLFF; cdr3_nt: TGTGCCAGCAGCGAAAGGGACACTCCTAATGAAAAACTGTTTTTT; v_call: TRBV9; d_call: NA; j_call: TRBJ1-4; clone_size: few; cdr3_length: 15
cdr3_aa: CASSPGGAANTGELFF; cdr3_nt: TGTGCCAGCAGCCCAGGGGGCGCGGCGAACACCGGGGAGCTGTTTTTT; v_call: TRBV11-3; d_call: TRBD1; j_call: TRBJ2-2; clone_size: few; cdr3_length: 16
cdr3_aa: CASSGQMNTEAFF; cdr3_nt: TGTGCCAGCAGTGGACAGATGAACACTGAAGCTTTCTTT; v_call: TRBV2; d_call: NA; j_call: TRBJ1-1; clone_size: few; cdr3_length: 13
cdr3_aa: CASSMGQNQPQHF; cdr3_nt: TGTGCCAGTAGTATGGGACAGAATCAGCCCCAGCATTTT; v_call: TRBV19; d_call: TRBD1; j_call: TRBJ1-5; clone_size: NA; cdr3_length: 13
cdr3_aa: CASSKGASGTTGELFF; cdr3_nt: TGTGCCAGCAGCAAGGGGGCTAGCGGGACCACCGGGGAGCTGTTTTTT; v_call: TRBV7-9; d_call: TRBD2; j_call: TRBJ2-2; clone_size: NA; cdr3_length: 16
cdr3_aa: CASSYPGPQHF; cdr3_nt: TGTGCCAGCAGTTACCCAGGTCCCCAGCATTTT; v_call: TRBV6-2/TRBV6-3; d_call: NA; j_call: TRBJ1-5; clone_size: NA; cdr3_length: 11
cdr3_aa: CAWSVAGNTEAFF; cdr3_nt: TGTGCCTGGAGTGTCGCGGGAAACACTGAAGCTTTCTTT; v_call: TRBV30; d_call: NA; j_call: TRBJ1-1; clone_size: NA; cdr3_length: 13
cdr3_aa: CASSPSGLGVPYEQYF; cdr3_nt: TGTGCCAGCAGCCCGAGTGGATTGGGAGTTCCCTACGAGCAGTACTTC; v_call: TRBV13; d_call: NA; j_call: TRBJ2-7; clone_size: NA; cdr3_length: 16
cdr3_aa: CASSPQGQGSYGYTF; cdr3_nt: TGTGCCAGCAGTCCGCAGGGACAGGGAAGCTATGGCTACACCTTC; v_call: TRBV27; d_call: TRBD1; j_call: TRBJ1-2; clone_size: few; cdr3_length: 15
cdr3_aa: CSGADRGWGTEAFF; cdr3_nt: TGCAGCGGTGCTGACAGGGGGTGGGGCACTGAAGCTTTCTTT; v_call: TRBV29-1; d_call: TRBD1; j_call: TRBJ1-1; clone_size: NA; cdr3_length: 14
cdr3_aa: CASSLARTGPGPLHF; cdr3_nt: TGTGCCAGCAGCCTAGCCCGGACAGGGCCAGGGCCCCTCCACTTT; v_call: TRBV3-1/TRBV3-2; d_call: TRBD1; j_call: TRBJ1-6; clone_size: NA; cdr3_length: 15
cdr3_aa: CASSTRQGAGQPQHF; cdr3_nt: TGTGCCAGCAGCACAAGACAGGGGGCCGGGCAGCCCCAGCATTTT; v_call: TRBV7-8; d_call: TRBD1; j_call: TRBJ1-5; clone_size: NA; cdr3_length: 15
cdr3_aa: CSVGLTGDPETQYF; cdr3_nt: TGCAGCGTAGGTTTGACGGGAGACCCAGAGACCCAGTACTTC; v_call: TRBV29-1; d_call: NA; j_call: TRBJ2-5; clone_size: NA; cdr3_length: 14
cdr3_aa: CASSYSSAPRGNEQYF; cdr3_nt: TGTGCCAGCAGTTACTCGAGCGCACCCCGAGGGAACGAGCAGTACTTC; v_call: TRBV6-5; d_call: NA; j_call: TRBJ2-7; clone_size: NA; cdr3_length: 16
cdr3_aa: CASSITSLAGGSTDTQYF; cdr3_nt: TGTGCCAGCAGCATTACGTCGCTAGCGGGGGGGTCGACAGATACGCAGTATTTT; v_call: TRBV7-8; d_call: TRBD2; j_call: TRBJ2-3; clone_size: NA; cdr3_length: 18
cdr3_aa: CASSVDRAGEQYF; cdr3_nt: TGTGCCAGTAGTGTCGACAGGGCGGGGGAGCAGTACTTC; v_call: TRBV19; d_call: NA; j_call: TRBJ2-7; clone_size: NA; cdr3_length: 13